These T cell receptor beta chains were read from a single sample in a study of T cell repertoires in cytomegalovirus infection. Each CDR3 protein is one row after TCRdb ran MiXCR on the reads. Counted here are 380,000 or so distinct CDR3 sequences, roughly 34% occurring once; the ten biggest clones make up less than 15%. The antigens for these receptors are not known. The material was cultured PBMCs, obtained from culture after CMV antigen stimulation. The source is a human donor in good health (CMV status not recorded). Some clones in this sample may be carry-over from other donors' samples. The CDR3 runs from the conserved cysteine through the conserved F or W. Each record gives: J gene, D gene, clone size, V gene, CDR3 DNA, CDR3 protein. D genes are given only for firm matches. Some rows have no size entry. The others give once, few or many, or a class for an expanded clone.

J: TRBJ2-1; D: TRBD2; size: .; V: TRBV29-1; DNA: TGCAGCGTTGAAGGGGGGAGGTCTAGCGGGCTGCAGTTCTTC; CDR3: CSVEGGRSSGLQFF
J: TRBJ2-3; D: .; size: .; V: TRBV6-6; DNA: TGTGCCAGCAAGGGAATTCTCCCCACAGATACGCAGTATTTT; CDR3: CASKGILPTDTQYF
J: TRBJ2-5; D: .; size: few; V: TRBV7-2; DNA: TGTGCCAGCAGCCCTCGGGCTAGCTCAGATGAGACCCAGTACTTC; CDR3: CASSPRASSDETQYF
J: TRBJ2-7; D: TRBD2; size: .; V: TRBV10-3; DNA: TGTGCCATCAGTTCAACTAGCGGGGCCTCCTACGAGCAGTACTTC; CDR3: CAISSTSGASYEQYF
J: TRBJ2-5; D: .; size: few; V: TRBV5-8; DNA: TGTGCCAGCAGCTTAAGGGGCGCGAAGGAGACCCAGTACTTC; CDR3: CASSLRGAKETQYF
J: TRBJ2-5; D: .; size: many; V: TRBV7-3; DNA: TGTGCCAGCAGCTTACTACACGAAGAGACCCAGTACTTC; CDR3: CASSLLHEETQYF
J: TRBJ1-2; D: .; size: .; V: TRBV14; DNA: TGTGCCAGCAGCCACCTAATCGGACAGATTAACTATGGCTACACCTTC; CDR3: CASSHLIGQINYGYTF
J: TRBJ2-1; D: TRBD2; size: .; V: TRBV7-2; DNA: TGTGCCAGCAGCTTAGGAGTGTTTGGGCTAGCGGGCCGCAATGAGCAGTTCTTC; CDR3: CASSLGVFGLAGRNEQFF
J: TRBJ1-5; D: .; size: few; V: TRBV6-5; DNA: TGTGCCAGCAGTTACTCAGGGCGGCAGCCCCAGCATTTT; CDR3: CASSYSGRQPQHF
J: TRBJ2-5; D: .; size: .; V: TRBV5-6; DNA: TGTGCCAGCAGCTCCCGGCGGCGGGACTCATGGGCTGCCCAGTACTTC; CDR3: CASSSRRRDSWAAQYF
J: TRBJ1-1; D: .; size: once; V: TRBV7-6; DNA: TGTGCCAGCAGCTTAGATCAACCTGAAGCTTTCTTT; CDR3: CASSLDQPEAFF
J: TRBJ2-1; D: .; size: .; V: TRBV11-3; DNA: TGTGCCAGCAGCTTGGGGGTCTGGCGGAGGGGAAACAATGAGCAGTTCTTC; CDR3: CASSLGVWRRGNNEQFF
J: TRBJ2-1; D: TRBD1; size: many; V: TRBV6-1; DNA: TGTGCCAGCAGCACGACAGGGAAGGGTAGGAATGAGCAGTTCTTC; CDR3: CASSTTGKGRNEQFF
J: TRBJ1-5; D: .; size: few; V: TRBV24-1; DNA: TGTGCCACCAGTGATGCTGGCAAAGGGGACGGTCAGCCCCAGCATTTT; CDR3: CATSDAGKGDGQPQHF
J: TRBJ1-2; D: .; size: .; V: TRBV6-1; DNA: TGTGCCAGCAGTGAATTGGAGGGAGGGGGCTACACCTTC; CDR3: CASSELEGGGYTF
J: TRBJ2-7; D: .; size: .; V: TRBV20-1; DNA: TGCAGTGCTCGCCCGCCCTACTACGAGCAGTACTTC; CDR3: CSARPPYYEQYF
J: TRBJ2-5; D: .; size: .; V: TRBV5-1; DNA: TGCGCCAGCTCTGAAACGAGCTTGCAAGAGACCCAGTACTTC; CDR3: CASSETSLQETQYF
J: TRBJ1-5; D: TRBD1; size: .; V: TRBV7-2; DNA: TGTGCCAGCAGCTTCGGACAGGAGGGTCAGCCCCAGCATTTT; CDR3: CASSFGQEGQPQHF
J: TRBJ1-3; D: .; size: .; V: TRBV7-2; DNA: TGTGCCAGCAGCTTAGCCCGGAGCTTAGGAAACACCATATATTTT; CDR3: CASSLARSLGNTIYF
J: TRBJ2-1; D: .; size: .; V: TRBV11-2; DNA: TGTGCCAGCAGCCCCCCCCCCTGGAATGAGCAGTTCTTC; CDR3: CASSPPPWNEQFF
J: TRBJ2-5; D: TRBD1; size: .; V: TRBV7-2; DNA: TGTGCCAGCAGCTTAGATAGGGGGCTAAAGACCCAGTACTTC; CDR3: CASSLDRGLKTQYF
J: TRBJ1-5; D: .; size: few; V: TRBV12-3/TRBV12-4; DNA: TGTGCCAGCAGTTTGGAGGGCTTAATTCAGCCCCAGCATTTT; CDR3: CASSLEGLIQPQHF
J: TRBJ2-6; D: .; size: few; V: TRBV6-1; DNA: TGTGCCATCCAGCGAGGGACTTTCAACTCTGGGGCCAACGTCCTGACTTTC; CDR3: CAIQRGTFNSGANVLTF
J: TRBJ1-2; D: .; size: .; V: TRBV7-2; DNA: TGTGCCAGCAGCTTAGGTCTTGGGCAGAACTATGGCTACACCTTC; CDR3: CASSLGLGQNYGYTF
J: TRBJ2-1; D: TRBD2; size: .; V: TRBV12-5; DNA: TGTGCTAGTGGCCCGACTAGCGGGCGATACAATGAGCAGTTCTTC; CDR3: CASGPTSGRYNEQFF
J: TRBJ1-1; D: .; size: .; V: TRBV25-1; DNA: TGTGCCACCGAAGACATACTAAACACTGAAGCTTTCTTT; CDR3: CATEDILNTEAFF
J: TRBJ1-1; D: .; size: .; V: TRBV6-1; DNA: TGTGCCAGCAGTTCGGACCGTTACAGGGCTATGAACACTGAAGCTTTCTTT; CDR3: CASSSDRYRAMNTEAFF
J: TRBJ2-2; D: TRBD2; size: few; V: TRBV7-9; DNA: TGTGCCAGCATGGGTGCTAGCGGAGCGACCGGGGAGCTGTTTTTT; CDR3: CASMGASGATGELFF
J: TRBJ2-1; D: TRBD2; size: .; V: TRBV10-2; DNA: TGCGCCAGCAGTGACCCCACTAGCGGGAGATACAATGAGCAGTTCTTC; CDR3: CASSDPTSGRYNEQFF
J: TRBJ2-3; D: TRBD2; size: .; V: TRBV4-1; DNA: TGCGCCAGCAGCCAAGGTGTGACGGCGGGAGGATCAGATACGCAGTATTTT; CDR3: CASSQGVTAGGSDTQYF
J: TRBJ2-1; D: TRBD1; size: few; V: TRBV28; DNA: TGTGCCAGCATCCAGGACAGGGGGGACAATGAGCAGTTCTTC; CDR3: CASIQDRGDNEQFF
J: TRBJ2-6; D: .; size: .; V: TRBV3-1; DNA: TGTGCCAGCAGCCGAGATTCTGGGGCCAACGTCCTGACTTTC; CDR3: CASSRDSGANVLTF
J: TRBJ2-1; D: TRBD2; size: .; V: TRBV7-6; DNA: TGTGCCAGCAGCCTCCAGCGGGACCTGTTCTTC; CDR3: CASSLQRDLFF
J: TRBJ2-1; D: TRBD2; size: few; V: TRBV7-6; DNA: TGTGCCAGCAGCTGGGCGGGAGGTAGCTACAATGAGCAGTTCTTC; CDR3: CASSWAGGSYNEQFF
J: TRBJ1-1; D: .; size: many; V: TRBV7-2; DNA: TGTGCCAGCAGCTTGCAACGGGACGCGAGAGCTTTCTTT; CDR3: CASSLQRDARAFF
J: TRBJ2-7; D: .; size: .; V: TRBV27; DNA: TGTGCCAGCAGTTTGGCCGGGCCCGACTACGAGCAGTACTTC; CDR3: CASSLAGPDYEQYF
J: TRBJ2-2; D: .; size: few; V: TRBV7-9; DNA: TGTGCCAGCAGCCATCCCCGGGGCGGGACCCCCACCGGGGAGCTGTTTTTT; CDR3: CASSHPRGGTPTGELFF